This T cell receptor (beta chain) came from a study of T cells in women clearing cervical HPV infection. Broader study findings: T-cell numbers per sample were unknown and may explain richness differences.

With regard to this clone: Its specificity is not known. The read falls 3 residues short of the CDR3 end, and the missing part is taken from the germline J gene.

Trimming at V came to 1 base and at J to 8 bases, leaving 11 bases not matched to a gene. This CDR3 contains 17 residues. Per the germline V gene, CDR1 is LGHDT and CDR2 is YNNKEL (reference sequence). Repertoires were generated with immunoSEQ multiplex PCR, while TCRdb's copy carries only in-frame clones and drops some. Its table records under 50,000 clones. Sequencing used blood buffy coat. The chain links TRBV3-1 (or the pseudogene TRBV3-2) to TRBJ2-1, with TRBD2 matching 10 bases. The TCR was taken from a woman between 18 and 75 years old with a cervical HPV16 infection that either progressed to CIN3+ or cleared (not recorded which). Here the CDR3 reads CASSQAQRGGVYHEQFF. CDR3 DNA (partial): TGTGCCAGCAGCCAAGCTCAGCGGGGGGGCGTATACCATGAG.